The T cell receptor beta chain under discussion was sequenced for a study of coeliac disease. Sequencing used immunoSEQ multiplex PCR; TCRdb keeps in-frame clones, though not all of them. This table has thousands of clones, 65% to 70% appearing once. This clone has more than one count but fewer than ten. The CDR3 is 15 residues long. CDR1 is MGHRA, CDR2 YSYEKL, per germline. With 1 base clipped from V and 2 bases from J, the junction kept 0 bases outside the gene matches. J is TRBJ1-3 and V is TRBV4-1; 9 bases line up with TRBD1. This receptor was obtained from a woman in her 40s. The specimen was lymphocytes from the gut lamina propria. CDR3 DNA: TGCGCCAGCAGCCAAGGACAGGGGGCTGGAAACACCATATATTTT. This sequence encodes CASSQGQGAGNTIYF.